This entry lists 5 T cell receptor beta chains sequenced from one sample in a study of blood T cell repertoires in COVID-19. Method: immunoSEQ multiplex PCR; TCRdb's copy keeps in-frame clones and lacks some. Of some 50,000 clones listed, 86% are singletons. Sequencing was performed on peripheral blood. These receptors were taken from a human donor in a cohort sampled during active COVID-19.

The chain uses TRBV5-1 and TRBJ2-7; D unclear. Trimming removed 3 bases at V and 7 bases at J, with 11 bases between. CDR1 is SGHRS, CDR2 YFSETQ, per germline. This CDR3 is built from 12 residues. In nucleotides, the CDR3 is TGCGCCAGCAGCTCACAAGGCGGAGAGCAGTACTTC. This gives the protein CASSSQGGEQYF.

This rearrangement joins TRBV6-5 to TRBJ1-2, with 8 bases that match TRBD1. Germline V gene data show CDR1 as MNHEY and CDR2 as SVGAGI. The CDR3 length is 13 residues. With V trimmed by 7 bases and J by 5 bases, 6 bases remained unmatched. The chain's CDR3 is CASTRDRIYGYTF. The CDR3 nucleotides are TGTGCCAGCACCCGGGACAGGATATATGGCTACACCTTC.

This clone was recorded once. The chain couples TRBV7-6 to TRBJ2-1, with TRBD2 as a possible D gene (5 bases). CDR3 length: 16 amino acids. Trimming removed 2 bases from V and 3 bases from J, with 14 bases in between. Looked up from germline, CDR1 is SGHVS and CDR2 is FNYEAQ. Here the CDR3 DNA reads TGTGCCAGCAGCTTAAATTTTCTAGCTCTCTACAATGAGCAGTTCTTC. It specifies CASSLNFLALYNEQFF.

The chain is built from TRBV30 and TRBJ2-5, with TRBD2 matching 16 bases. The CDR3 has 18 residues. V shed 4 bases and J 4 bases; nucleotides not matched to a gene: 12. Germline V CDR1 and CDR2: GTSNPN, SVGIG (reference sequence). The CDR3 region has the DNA TGTGCCTGGAACAAACCGGGACTAGCGGGAGGGCACTTAGAGACCCAGTACTTC. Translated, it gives CAWNKPGLAGGHLETQYF.

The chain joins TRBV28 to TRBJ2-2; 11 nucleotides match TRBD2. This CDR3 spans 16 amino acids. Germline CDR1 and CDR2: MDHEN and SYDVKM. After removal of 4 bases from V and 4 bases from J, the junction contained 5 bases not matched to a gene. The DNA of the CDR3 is TGTGCCAGCAGTTCCATGGGGACTAGCGGCACCGGGGAGCTGTTTTTT. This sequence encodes CASSSMGTSGTGELFF.